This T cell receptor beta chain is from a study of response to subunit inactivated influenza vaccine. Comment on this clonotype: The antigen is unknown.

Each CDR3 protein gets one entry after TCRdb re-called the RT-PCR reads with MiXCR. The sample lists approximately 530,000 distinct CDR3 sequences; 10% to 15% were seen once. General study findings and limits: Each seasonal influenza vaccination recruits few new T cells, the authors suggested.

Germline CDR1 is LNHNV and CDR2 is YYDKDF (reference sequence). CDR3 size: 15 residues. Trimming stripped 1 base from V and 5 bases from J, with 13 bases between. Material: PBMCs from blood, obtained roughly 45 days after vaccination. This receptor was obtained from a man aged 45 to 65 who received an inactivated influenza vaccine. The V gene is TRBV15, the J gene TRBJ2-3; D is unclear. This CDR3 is CATSRARIPGDTQYF. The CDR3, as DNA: TGTGCCACCAGCAGAGCGCGTATTCCAGGAGATACGCAGTATTTT.